This T cell receptor beta chain was retrieved from a study of cytomegalovirus exposure and HLA in healthy donors. When sampled, the donors appeared nominally healthy, though they likely had unrecorded immune exposures. PCR primers comprised 60 Vbeta and 13 Jbeta primers. Produced via immunoSEQ multiplex PCR; TCRdb's table is partial and in-frame only. The sample carries about 150,000 clones, around 80% recorded once. Regarding the study as a whole: Among the CMV-associated chains, three were confirmed in vitro as specific for CMV antigens.

As for this clone: The antigen is unknown.

Sequences were obtained from PBMCs. This clonotype was sampled from a young woman in good health and CMV-seropositive.

Here the CDR3 DNA reads TGTGCCAGCAGCTTAGCGGGAGGCTACACAGATACGCAGTATTTT. Its protein product is CASSLAGGYTDTQYF. This chain joins TRBV7-3 and TRBJ2-3; 8 bases are a match to TRBD2. From germline, CDR1 is SGHTA and CDR2 FQGTGA. This CDR3 has 15 amino acids. V dropped 2 bases and J dropped 2; count of bases not matched to a gene: 3.